This T cell receptor beta chain was obtained from a study of blood T cell repertoires in COVID-19. In this sample, this clone turned up once. Method: immunoSEQ multiplex PCR; TCRdb's copy keeps in-frame clones and lacks some. The data hold 200,000 to 300,000 clones, with about 91% observed a single time. This CDR3 is 13 amino acids long. V lost 7 bases and J 1 base, leaving 13 bases between the germline ends. Germline V gene data show CDR1 as SQVTM and CDR2 as ANQGSEA. The specimen sequenced was PBMCs or T cells enriched from blood (not recorded which). The chain recombines TRBV29-1 with TRBJ1-1, with D possibly matching TRBD1 (6 bases). The TCR originated in a woman in her thirties or forties with acute COVID-19. CDR3 sequence reads: CSGTRTANTEAFF. In DNA form, the CDR3 reads TGCAGCGGAACAAGGACAGCGAACACTGAAGCTTTCTTT. Full variable domain (remainder filled in from reference TRBV29-1 and TRBJ1-1): SAVISQKPSRDICQRGTSLTIQCQVDSQVTMMFWYRQQPGQSLTLIATANQGSEATYESGFVIDKFPISRPNLTFSTLTVSNMSPEDSSIYLCSGTRTANTEAFFGQGTRLTVV.